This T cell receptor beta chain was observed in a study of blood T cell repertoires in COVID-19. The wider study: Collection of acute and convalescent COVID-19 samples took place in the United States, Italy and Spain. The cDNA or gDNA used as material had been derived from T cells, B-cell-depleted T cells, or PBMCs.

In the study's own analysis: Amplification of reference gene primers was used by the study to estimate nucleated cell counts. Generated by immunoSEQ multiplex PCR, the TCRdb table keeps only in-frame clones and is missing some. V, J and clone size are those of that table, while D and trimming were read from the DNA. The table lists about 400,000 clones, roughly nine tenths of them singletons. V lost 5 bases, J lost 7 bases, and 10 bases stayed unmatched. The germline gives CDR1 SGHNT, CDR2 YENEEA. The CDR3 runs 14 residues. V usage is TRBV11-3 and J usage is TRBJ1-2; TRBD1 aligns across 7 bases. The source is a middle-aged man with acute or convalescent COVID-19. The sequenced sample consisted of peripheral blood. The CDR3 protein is CASSHKTGSGGYTF. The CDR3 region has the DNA TGTGCCAGCAGCCACAAGACAGGGTCAGGTGGCTACACCTTC.